This T cell receptor (beta chain) was found in a study of radiotherapy plus CTLA-4 blockade in lung cancer. In the study overall: An objective response was seen in around a sixth of patients, and disease control in less than 40%.

Data came from immunoSEQ multiplex PCR; TCRdb stores just in-frame clones and leaves some out. This sample yields about 25,000 clones, of which about three quarters are seen a single time; roughly 3.5% belongs to the top ten. This clone appeared a single time. Germline V lookup: CDR1 LNHDA, CDR2 SQIVND (reference sequence). CDR3 length: 13 residues. The V end lost 3 bases, the J end lost 3 bases, and 9 bases lay between the germline ends. The V and J genes are TRBV19 and TRBJ2-7, with D unclear. This receptor was taken from a human donor with non-small cell lung cancer who had stable disease on radiotherapy plus ipilimumab. The sequencing used peripheral blood, collected from a patient treated with radiotherapy plus ipilimumab. Here the CDR3 DNA reads TGTGCCAGTAGTATTTTTTGGGGCTACGAGCAGTACTTC. This translates into CASSIFWGYEQYF.